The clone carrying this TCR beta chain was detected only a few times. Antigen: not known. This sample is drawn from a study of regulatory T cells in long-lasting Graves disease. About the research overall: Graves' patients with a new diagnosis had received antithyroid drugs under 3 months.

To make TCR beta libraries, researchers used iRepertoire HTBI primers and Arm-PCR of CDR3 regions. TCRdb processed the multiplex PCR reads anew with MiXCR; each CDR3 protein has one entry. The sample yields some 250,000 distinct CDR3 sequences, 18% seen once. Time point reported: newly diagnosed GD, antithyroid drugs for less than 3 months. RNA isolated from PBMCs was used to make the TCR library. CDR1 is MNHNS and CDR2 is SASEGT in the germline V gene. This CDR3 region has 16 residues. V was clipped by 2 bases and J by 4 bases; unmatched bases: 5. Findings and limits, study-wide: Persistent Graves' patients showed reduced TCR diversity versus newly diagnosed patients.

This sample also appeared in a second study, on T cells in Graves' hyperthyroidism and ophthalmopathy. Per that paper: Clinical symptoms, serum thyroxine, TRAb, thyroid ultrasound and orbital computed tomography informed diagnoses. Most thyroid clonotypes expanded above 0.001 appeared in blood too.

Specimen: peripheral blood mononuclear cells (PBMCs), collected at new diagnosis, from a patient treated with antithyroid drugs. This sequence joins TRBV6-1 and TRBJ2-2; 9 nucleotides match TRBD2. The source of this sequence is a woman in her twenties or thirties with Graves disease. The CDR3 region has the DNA TGTGCCAGCAGTGAATTTGGCGGGGGGGGCACCGGGGAGCTGTTTTTT. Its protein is CASSEFGGGGTGELFF.